The clone carrying this T cell receptor beta chain was seen a few times. Profiling relied on immunoSEQ multiplex PCR, and the TCRdb table lists in-frame clones only, not all of them. Seen here are 75,000 to 100,000 clones, roughly 81% observed once, and the top ten hold less than 15%. This sample was included in a study of T cell responses to AZD1222 COVID-19 vaccine. Study overall: Samples with a second dose at about 4 or about 12 weeks were pooled together.

CDR1 and CDR2 from the germline V gene are LGHNT and FRNRAP. Trimming took off 6 bases at V and 0 bases at J, with 9 bases between the two ends. CDR3 length: 14 amino acids. V is TRBV12-5 and J is TRBJ1-3; D gene ambiguous. Here the sequenced sample was peripheral blood, taken on day 0 of AZD1222 vaccination. This sequence originates from an adult in good health. CDR3 DNA sequence: TGTGCTAGTGGCGACGGAGTCTCTGGAAACACCATATATTTT. It yields the protein CASGDGVSGNTIYF.